The entry that follows covers one T cell receptor (beta chain) sequence. The data derive from a study of OX40 agonist ivuxolimab in advanced cancers. V shed 1 base and J shed 3 bases, with 9 bases lying between them. The CDR3 totals 14 residues. Per the germline V gene, CDR1 is SGHTA and CDR2 is FQGNSA. Profiling relied on immunoSEQ multiplex PCR, and the TCRdb table lists in-frame clones only, not all of them. The sample has 69,000 or so clones; 82% are singletons. The chain carries TRBV7-2 and TRBJ2-5; D unresolved. The specimen was CD4+ or CD8+ T cells sorted from blood, collected in a trial of the OX40 agonist ivuxolimab. This TCR was recovered from an adult with an advanced solid tumor such as melanoma, head and neck, liver or kidney cancer. This CDR3 reads CASSLVTGEETQYF. The CDR3 DNA reads TGTGCCAGCAGCTTAGTCACCGGAGAAGAGACCCAGTACTTC.